The entry below gives a single TCR beta chain sequence along with its context. The antigen remains undetermined. This CDR3 region has 15 residues. Trimming took 0 bases from V and 5 from J, leaving 13 bases between them. Germline V gives CDR1 SEHNR, CDR2 FQNEAQ (reference sequence). The data are from a study of shared clonotypes between healthy human individuals. Clones were sequenced by immunoSEQ multiplex PCR, and TCRdb holds only the in-frame ones, with some missing. This table has some 2 million clones, roughly 94% appearing once. Study conclusions and caveats: Non-shared clonotypes showed lower generation probabilities than clonotypes common to all four donors.

The naive CD8 fraction comprised CD45RO-negative cells positively selected for CCR7 and excluded terminally differentiated effector memory CD45RA+ cells. The sequencing input was naive CD8+ T cells sorted from blood. The source is a man aged 18 to 30 in good health. V gene TRBV7-9 combines with J gene TRBJ2-5; D may correspond to TRBD1 or TRBD2 (5 bases each). DNA of the CDR3: TGTGCCAGCAGCTTAGCTGAGGGGATAGGTGAGACCCAGTACTTC. Translated: CASSLAEGIGETQYF.